This TCR beta chain derives from a study of regulatory T cells in long-lasting Graves disease. General study results and limits: TRBV28, TRBJ1-2 and TRBJ2-5 were favored in persistent disease. The analysis examined peripheral blood only and excluded thyroid tissue.

This clonotype was picked up many times. What it binds is unknown. As to time point: newly diagnosed GD, antithyroid drugs for less than 3 months. The authors made the TCR library using RNA they extracted from PBMCs. The CDR3 extends over 14 amino acids. The V end lost 6 bases, the J end lost 4 bases, and 13 bases lay between the germline ends. In germline, CDR1 is MNHNS, CDR2 SASEGT. Arm-PCR of CDR3 regions with iRepertoire HTBI primers generated TCR beta libraries. TCRdb processed the multiplex PCR reads anew with MiXCR; each CDR3 protein has one entry. The sample shows some 600,000 distinct CDR3 sequences, around 15% of them seen only once. These data were also filed under a second study, of T cells in Graves' hyperthyroidism and ophthalmopathy.

Sequenced material: peripheral blood mononuclear cells (PBMCs), taken at new diagnosis, from a patient treated with antithyroid drugs. The chain links TRBV6-1 to TRBJ1-5; D is possibly TRBD1 (5 bases). The source is a man aged 18 to 29 with Graves disease. The CDR3 bases are TGTGCCAGCAGCCCAATCAGGGAAAATCAGCCCCAGCATTTT. Protein product: CASSPIRENQPQHF.